These T cell receptor beta chains were read from a single sample in a study of PD-1 blockade in classical Hodgkin lymphoma. Some clones are missing from TCRdb's copy, which holds only in-frame ones; the method was immunoSEQ multiplex PCR. The table includes about 11,000 clones, more than 75% detected once. The sequencing used peripheral blood mononuclear cells (PBMCs), collected before the second cycle of nivolumab. The origin of the receptors is a human donor with classical Hodgkin lymphoma. The conserved cysteine and the conserved F or W are not part of the CDR3 here. Each record gives: V gene, J gene, CDR3 protein.

TRBV19	TRBJ2-3	ASSMDYSDTQY
TRBV5-1	TRBJ2-7	ASSKETSDYEQY
TRBV5-1	TRBJ2-4	ASSLDGSWAKNIQY
TRBV5-6	TRBJ2-2	ASSLVGRGKISGELF
TRBV7-3	TRBJ1-2	ASSPTGEYNGYT
TRBV7-8	TRBJ2-2	ASSLLLAGGVTGELF
TRBV27	TRBJ1-5	ASSFSGAQPQH
TRBV7-9	TRBJ1-1	ASSFIWRPLVPEAF
TRBV9	TRBJ1-2	ASSVATDGYGYT
TRBV28	TRBJ2-7	ASSSPGTGGVSSYEQY
TRBV2	TRBJ2-7	ASSEGSYEQY
TRBV11-3	TRBJ2-5	ASSLLEGETQY
TRBV7-1	TRBJ2-2	ASSSGLAGAHPNTGELF
TRBV30	TRBJ2-7	AWSGAGVSYEQY
TRBV18	TRBJ2-2	ASSPDRNTGELF
TRBV13	TRBJ2-7	ASSLGQSGYYEQY
TRBV4-1	TRBJ2-1	ASSQNSGALYNEQF
TRBV7-2	TRBJ2-7	ASSLEFGRLAVSSYEQY
TRBV5-4	TRBJ1-1	ASSSTVGAGNTEAF
TRBV5-1	TRBJ2-3	ASSLVGTNTDTQY
TRBV2	TRBJ2-7	ASSTGQGSYEQY
TRBV5-1	TRBJ2-5	ASSLGGQETQY
TRBV30	TRBJ1-1	AWSSQNLMNTEAF
TRBV27	TRBJ2-5	ASSSSSSGAQETQY
TRBV29-1	TRBJ1-2	SVDRGGNYGYT
TRBV28	TRBJ1-5	ASSFETSNQPQH
TRBV29-1	TRBJ2-3	SVSRDGTDTQY
TRBV28	TRBJ2-3	ASSLGLAGGTDTQY
TRBV28	TRBJ1-1	ASSLGRVNTEAF
TRBV7-9	TRBJ2-3	ASSPPRTGGDTQY
TRBV7-2	TRBJ2-7	ASSLGLVNYEQY
TRBV5-4	TRBJ1-5	ASSFRGSNQPQH
TRBV29-1	TRBJ2-2	SVDPRNTGELF
TRBV5-6	TRBJ2-7	ASSIGGDSYEQY
TRBV7-3	TRBJ2-3	ASSLTGTGLYTQY
TRBV5-4	TRBJ1-1	ASSRQGAGRNTEAF
TRBV28	TRBJ1-5	ASRDGQGRGQPQH
TRBV6-1	TRBJ1-6	ASSEDRGSPLH
TRBV18	TRBJ1-2	ASSPPQGGYT